Sequencing of this T cell receptor (beta chain) was carried out in a study of T-cell reconstitution after alpha-beta-depleted transplantation in children. Study results and caveats: The main origin of T-cell counts and diversity one year after transplant was newly produced T cells. Roughly two months post-transplant, alpha-beta T cells reportedly originated from several hundred graft clones that had expanded.

Unique molecular identifiers were built into the TCRbeta library. MiXCR, run by TCRdb on the PCR reads, gives a single entry per CDR3 protein. The sample lists a few hundred thousand distinct CDR3 sequences, approximately 41% occurring once. This clonotype was counted a single time. As yet, its antigen is unknown. CDR3 length: 16 residues. V dropped 4 bases and J dropped 0 bases, with 14 bases sitting between them. The V gene's germline CDR1 is SGHNT and CDR2 YYREEE (reference sequence). This specimen was PBMCs, taken before TCRalphabeta/CD19-depleted stem cell transplant. The source is a girl aged 2 to 10 with aplastic anemia, due to receive a stem cell transplant. The chain employs TRBV5-4 and TRBJ1-3, with no clear D. CDR3 in DNA: TGTGCCAGCAGCCCGGGCCCCTCTTCCTCTGGAAACACCATATATTTT. It is translated as CASSPGPSSSGNTIYF.